This T cell receptor beta chain was recorded in a study of blood T cell repertoires in COVID-19. Whole-study context: The United States, Italy and Spain were the sources of the acute and convalescent COVID-19 samples. The analysed material was cDNA or gDNA that came from T cells, B-cell-depleted T cells, or PBMCs.

Per the authors' pipeline: Cell counts per sample came from amplifying reference gene primers. This table comes from immunoSEQ multiplex PCR, and its TCRdb copy is limited to in-frame clones, with some not included. Clone size and the V and J calls come from that table; the DNA yielded D and trimming. Here the sample spans roughly 410,000 clones, about 89% being singletons. Sequenced input: peripheral blood. The receptor was derived from a man aged 40-50 years with acute or convalescent COVID-19.

The CDR3 DNA follows: TGTGCCAGCAGCTTAGCAGCGGGTGAAGCTTTCTTT. Its protein product is CASSLAAGEAFF. The chain uses TRBV7-6 and TRBJ1-1; D gene unclear. In germline, CDR1 is SGHVS, CDR2 FNYEAQ. The CDR3 extends over 12 amino acids. V was clipped by 0 bases and J by 7 bases, with 6 bases between them.